The 29 T cell receptor beta chains presented below share a single source sample, sequenced in a study of blood T cell repertoires in COVID-19. Generated by immunoSEQ multiplex PCR, the TCRdb table keeps only in-frame clones and is missing some. The data contain roughly 140,000 clones, roughly 85% of them singletons. The specimen sequenced was peripheral blood. The receptors derive from a man in his fifties or sixties with acute or convalescent COVID-19.

CDR3 residues: CASSRLGVSYNEQFF. The CDR3 DNA reads as TGCGCCAGCAGCCGCTTGGGAGTGTCCTACAATGAGCAGTTCTTC. J is TRBJ2-1 and V is TRBV4-1, with D possibly being TRBD2 (5 bases). The CDR3 totals 15 residues. Germline V CDR1 and CDR2: MGHRA, YSYEKL. Trimming shortened V by 4 bases and J by 1 base, and 11 bases separated the two germline ends.

The J gene is TRBJ2-7, the V gene TRBV11-1; possibly TRBD2 for D (7 bases). CDR1 SGHAT and CDR2 FQDESV come from the germline V gene (reference sequence). V shed 1 base and J shed 3 bases, with 10 bases lying between them. The CDR3 contains 14 residues. CDR3 in amino acids: CASSLGGGSYEQYF. The CDR3 nucleotides are TGTGCCAGCAGCTTAGGGGGGGGCAGCTACGAGCAGTACTTC.

V is TRBV2 and J is TRBJ2-7, with unresolved D. The CDR3 extends over 13 amino acids. Germline V gene sequence: CDR1 SNHLY, CDR2 FYNNEI. V was pared by 2 bases and J by 0 bases, with 5 bases between. In DNA form, the CDR3 reads TGTGCCAGCAGTGAAACGAGCTCCTACGAGCAGTACTTC. It is translated as CASSETSSYEQYF.

The J gene is TRBJ2-1, the V gene TRBV4-1; 12 bases are shared with TRBD2. This CDR3 spans 18 amino acids. The V and J ends lost 3 bases and 0 bases, in that order; junction bases with no gene match: 6. The germline V gene encodes CDR1 MGHRA and CDR2 YSYEKL. The CDR3 sequence: CASSQGLAGGPSYNEQFF. Here the CDR3 DNA reads TGCGCCAGCAGCCAGGGTCTAGCGGGAGGGCCCTCCTACAATGAGCAGTTCTTC.

In DNA, the CDR3 is TGTGCCAGCAGACCCCCCCGCTCCGGTGGCAATCAGCCCCAGCATTTT. Translation: CASRPPRSGGNQPQHF. The rearrangement joins TRBV28 to TRBJ1-5; D is ambiguous. The CDR3 extends over 16 amino acids. Trimming shortened V by 6 bases and J by 2 bases, and 17 bases separated the two germline ends. Germline V gene sequence: CDR1 MDHEN, CDR2 SYDVKM.

The chain links TRBV11-2 to TRBJ2-1; maybe TRBD1 (5 bases). Deletions cut 4 bases from V and 13 bases from J, with 17 bases between. Germline V gene data show CDR1 as SGHAT and CDR2 as FQNNGV. CDR3 length equals 13 residues. The CDR3 DNA reads as TGTGCCAGCAGCTCAGTGCAGGGTGAAGGACAGTTCTTC. Translation gives CASSSVQGEGQFF.

The gene calls are TRBV30 and TRBJ1-1; D not resolved. This CDR3 has 14 amino acids. The ends were cut back, 0 bases at V and 2 bases at J, with 10 bases in the middle. Germline lookup yields CDR1 GTSNPN and CDR2 SVGIG (reference sequence). CDR3 protein: CAWSVEVINTEAFF. In DNA form, the CDR3 reads TGTGCCTGGAGTGTAGAGGTAATTAACACTGAAGCTTTCTTT.

The chain couples TRBV7-9 to TRBJ2-2; 7 bases map to TRBD1. CDR1 SEHNR and CDR2 FQNEAQ come from the germline V gene (reference sequence). This CDR3 has 15 residues. The V segment lost 2 bases and the J segment 4 bases; nucleotides outside the gene matches: 4. In DNA, the CDR3 is TGTGCCAGCAGCTTAATTAGGGGGCCCACCGGGGAGCTGTTTTTT. Translated, it gives CASSLIRGPTGELFF.

This sequence joins TRBV18 and TRBJ1-1, with D maybe TRBD1 (6 bases). CDR3 length: 14 residues. V lost 5 bases, J lost 2 bases, and 12 bases lay in between. Germline CDR1 KGHSH, CDR2 LQKENI. In nucleotides, the CDR3 is TGTGCCAGCTCAGCGACAGGAGCTAACACTGAAGCTTTCTTT. Protein sequence: CASSATGANTEAFF. Based on the CDR3 plus reference TRBV18 and TRBJ1-1, the full variable domain is NAGVMQNPRHLVRRRGQEARLRCSPMKGHSHVYWYRQLPEEGLKFMVYLQKENIIDESGMPKERFSAEFPKEGPSILRIQQVVRGDSAAYFCASSATGANTEAFFGQGTRLTVV.

This clone was counted once. This chain uses TRBV9 with TRBJ2-3, with TRBD2 matching over 11 bases. CDR1 and CDR2 (germline): SGDLS, YYNGEE. V was clipped by 2 bases and J by 0 bases; unmatched bases: 8. The CDR3 consists of 18 residues. The CDR3 DNA is TGTGCCAGCAGCGTGAGAACTAGCGGGAGCCCTAGCACAGATACGCAGTATTTT. Residues: CASSVRTSGSPSTDTQYF.

The rearrangement joins TRBV15 to TRBJ1-5, with 8 bases that match TRBD1. CDR1 is LNHNV and CDR2 is YYDKDF in the germline V gene (reference sequence). The junction had 15 bases not matched to a gene; V was cut back by 1 base and J by 1 base. This CDR3 spans 20 amino acids. The CDR3 DNA is TGTGCCACCAGCAGAGTCTATGGCAGGACAGGGCGGGCGAGCAATCAGCCCCAGCATTTT. Translating gives CATSRVYGRTGRASNQPQHF.

This chain joins TRBV4-1 and TRBJ2-3, with no clear D. Germline V gives CDR1 MGHRA, CDR2 YSYEKL. The V end was cut by 0 bases, the J end by 0 bases, with 10 bases between. CDR3 length: 16 amino acids. CDR3 nucleotide sequence: TGCGCCAGCAGCCAAGATTTACTCCACAGCACAGATACGCAGTATTTT. Translated: CASSQDLLHSTDTQYF.

J is TRBJ2-7 and V is TRBV6-5, with TRBD1 as a possible D gene (5 bases). Germline V gene data show CDR1 as MNHEY and CDR2 as SVGAGI. V was clipped by 2 bases and J by 0 bases, with 8 bases between them. The CDR3 contains 14 residues. The CDR3 DNA reads TGTGCCAGCAGTTACGCAGGGAACTCCTACGAGCAGTACTTC. Protein: CASSYAGNSYEQYF.

The chain couples TRBV5-5 to TRBJ2-1, with TRBD2 identical over 8 bases. Germline loops: CDR1 SGHKS, CDR2 YYEKEE (reference sequence). CDR3 length equals 13 residues. Trimming at V came to 2 bases and at J to 6 bases, leaving 1 base not matched to a gene. DNA for the CDR3: TGTGCCAGCAGCTTAAGCGGGAGCAATGAGCAGTTCTTC. Translated, it gives CASSLSGSNEQFF.

This chain joins TRBV27 and TRBJ2-1; 9 bases agree with TRBD2. Germline CDR1 and CDR2: MNHEY and SMNVEV (reference sequence). Trimming cost V 5 bases and J 9 bases; bases outside gene matches: 8. This CDR3 has 14 residues. For the CDR3, the DNA is TGTGCCAGCAGTCCATGGGCGGGAGGGGGTGAGCAGTTCTTC. Protein product: CASSPWAGGGEQFF.

This clone was observed a single time. The chain has TRBV6-5 and TRBJ2-1; 8 nucleotides agree with TRBD1. CDR1 and CDR2 (germline): MNHEY, SVGAGI. V lost 6 bases to trimming and J lost 7 bases; unmatched junction nucleotides: 11. The CDR3 consists of 15 residues. Here the CDR3 reads CASSSGQGPRNEQFF. CDR3 in DNA: TGTGCCAGCAGCTCTGGACAGGGCCCTCGTAATGAGCAGTTCTTC.

The V and J genes are TRBV28 and TRBJ2-2; weak D call: TRBD2 (5 bases). Deletions cut 7 bases from V and 3 bases from J, with 18 bases between. The germline gives CDR1 MDHEN, CDR2 SYDVKM. The CDR3 spans 16 residues. CDR3 sequence reads: CASIRGTAVDTGELFF. The CDR3 DNA sequence: TGTGCCAGCATCCGGGGAACCGCCGTAGACACCGGGGAGCTGTTTTTT.

CDR3 nucleotide sequence: TGTGCCAGCAGCCAAGATAGTGGAGGGTTGGGTCAGCCCCAGCATTTT. Translating it yields CASSQDSGGLGQPQHF. The chain carries TRBV3-1 (or the pseudogene TRBV3-2) and TRBJ1-5; D gene ambiguous. The germline CDR1 and CDR2 sequences are LGHDT and YNNKEL (reference sequence). Trimming took off 0 bases at V and 6 bases at J, with 15 bases between the two ends. The CDR3 extends over 16 amino acids.

This clone came up many times. This chain joins TRBV4-2 and TRBJ1-4; 7 nucleotides align to TRBD1. Germline assignment: CDR1 LGHNA and CDR2 YNFKEQ. The CDR3 totals 16 residues. The trim removed 4 bases at V and 4 bases at J, leaving 9 bases unmatched. CDR3 coding DNA: TGTGCCAGCAGCCGCCGAACAGGGGCCGATAATGAAAAACTGTTTTTT. This encodes CASSRRTGADNEKLFF.

The genes are TRBV4-1 and TRBJ2-7; TRBD2 agrees at 12 bases. Germline lookup yields CDR1 MGHRA and CDR2 YSYEKL. V was pared by 4 bases and J by 2 bases, with 6 bases of the junction left unmatched. CDR3 length: 16 residues. The CDR3 sequence is CASSPGLAGTAYEQYF. The CDR3 region has the DNA TGCGCCAGCAGCCCGGGACTAGCGGGTACAGCCTACGAGCAGTACTTC.

The chain recombines TRBV19 with TRBJ2-6, with a weak D call TRBD1 (5 bases). Germline CDR1 LNHDA, CDR2 SQIVND (reference sequence). This CDR3 is built from 16 residues. Between the trimmed V and J ends, which lost 1 base and 0 bases, there was a span of 7 bases. This chain's CDR3 is CASSIGQLSGANVLTF. As DNA, the CDR3 is TGTGCCAGTAGTATAGGACAGCTCTCTGGGGCCAACGTCCTGACTTTC.

The chain employs TRBV11-1 and TRBJ1-2, with 9 bases matching TRBD1. Germline lookup yields CDR1 SGHAT and CDR2 FQDESV (reference sequence). The CDR3 contains 14 residues. Unmatched junction bases numbered 4, after V lost 5 bases and J lost 3 bases. The CDR3 loop reads CASSLGTGYYGYTF. CDR3 bases: TGTGCCAGCAGCCTTGGGACAGGGTACTATGGCTACACCTTC.

J is TRBJ2-5 and V is TRBV3-1 (or the pseudogene TRBV3-2); TRBD2 matches 7 bases. The CDR3 length is 13 residues. The germline V gene encodes CDR1 LGHDT and CDR2 YNNKEL (reference sequence). V lost 5 bases, J lost 4 bases, and 4 bases stayed unmatched. Here the CDR3 reads CASSGAGRETQYF. DNA for the CDR3: TGTGCCAGCAGCGGAGCGGGGCGAGAGACCCAGTACTTC.

This clone has a single count. The gene calls are TRBV6-5 and TRBJ1-6; TRBD1 aligns across 8 bases. From germline, CDR1 is MNHEY and CDR2 SVGAGI. V was pared by 7 bases and J by 9 bases, with 8 bases of the junction left unmatched. The CDR3 has 14 amino acids. In DNA, the CDR3 is TGTGCCAGCACCCAAGGACAGGGCGGTTCACCCCTCCACTTT. Its protein is CASTQGQGGSPLHF.

J is TRBJ2-7 and V is TRBV5-5; weak D call: TRBD1 (6 bases). The ends were cut back, 1 base at V and 0 bases at J, with 11 bases in the middle. The germline V gene has CDR1 SGHKS and CDR2 YYEKEE (reference sequence). CDR3 length equals 15 residues. CDR3 protein: CASSLSAGASYEQYF. In DNA, the CDR3 is TGTGCCAGCAGCTTGAGCGCAGGGGCCTCCTACGAGCAGTACTTC.

This clone was observed a single time. The chain employs TRBV27 and TRBJ2-5, with TRBD2 matching over 16 bases. The V and J ends lost 7 bases and 5 bases, in that order; junction bases with no gene match: 7. The CDR3 sequence is 16 residues long. The germline V gene has CDR1 MNHEY and CDR2 SMNVEV (reference sequence). CDR3 sequence: CASTGLAGGPVETQYF. CDR3 DNA sequence: TGTGCCAGCACGGGACTAGCGGGAGGGCCGGTGGAGACCCAGTACTTC.

The gene calls are TRBV10-3 and TRBJ1-1, with D possibly TRBD1 on 5 matching bases. Germline V CDR1 and CDR2: ENHRY, SYGVKD. This CDR3 contains 16 residues. V was pared by 0 bases and J by 3 bases, with 14 bases between. The CDR3 loop reads CAISESGFGGDTEAFF. In nucleotides, the CDR3 is TGTGCCATCAGTGAGTCTGGCTTTGGGGGGGACACTGAAGCTTTCTTT.

In DNA, the CDR3 is TGTGCCATCAGTGAGGGGACAGGGATCTATGGCTACACCTTC. It encodes CAISEGTGIYGYTF. The V gene is TRBV10-3, the J gene TRBJ1-2; 9 bases map to TRBD1. Per the germline V gene, CDR1 is ENHRY and CDR2 is SYGVKD. Unmatched junction bases numbered 2, after V lost 2 bases and J lost 4 bases. The CDR3 consists of 14 residues.

This rearrangement joins TRBV19 to TRBJ1-2; the D gene is possibly TRBD1 (5 bases). V dropped 1 base and J dropped 6 bases, with 9 bases sitting between them. The CDR3 extends over 13 amino acids. Germline V lookup: CDR1 LNHDA, CDR2 SQIVND (reference sequence). CDR3 DNA sequence: TGTGCCAGTAGTATAGGGCCAGGGAATGGCTACACCTTC. Translation gives CASSIGPGNGYTF.